This T cell receptor beta chain was sequenced during a study of radiation and T cells in renal cell carcinoma. The sample's treatment: 15 Gy SBRT to primary tumor, nephrectomy 4 weeks later. Per the germline V gene, CDR1 is KGHSH and CDR2 is LQKENI. The CDR3 consists of 16 residues. Trimming stripped 3 bases from V and 5 bases from J, with 19 bases between. This clone was observed a handful of times. What it binds is unknown. Study results and limitations: Irradiated tumors had higher TCR clonality than control tumors. Irradiated tumors held more dominant CDR3 motifs than control tumors.

Clones were read by immunoSEQ multiplex PCR, and TCRdb kept only the in-frame ones, dropping some. The sample yields fewer than 15,000 clones, more than 30% seen once. This material consisted of tumor tissue, taken from a patient whose treatment included radiotherapy and nephrectomy. This TCR came from a man between 60 and 75 years old with renal cell carcinoma. The chain combines TRBV18 with TRBJ2-5; D possibly uses TRBD1 or TRBD2 (5 bases each). The CDR3 protein is CASSPSFQGGSETQYF. The CDR3 nucleotides read TGTGCCAGCTCACCTAGCTTTCAGGGCGGGTCCGAGACCCAGTACTTC.